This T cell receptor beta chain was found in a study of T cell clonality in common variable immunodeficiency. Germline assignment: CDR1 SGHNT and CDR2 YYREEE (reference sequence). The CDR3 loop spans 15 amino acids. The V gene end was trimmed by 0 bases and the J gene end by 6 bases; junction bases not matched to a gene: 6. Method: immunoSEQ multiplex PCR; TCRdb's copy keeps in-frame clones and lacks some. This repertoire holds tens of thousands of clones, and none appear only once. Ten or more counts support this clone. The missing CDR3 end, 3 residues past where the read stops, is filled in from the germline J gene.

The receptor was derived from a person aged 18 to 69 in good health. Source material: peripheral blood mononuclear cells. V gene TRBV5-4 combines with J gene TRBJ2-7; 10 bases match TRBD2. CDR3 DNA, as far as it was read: TGTGCCAGCAGCTTGGCCACTAGCGGGGTCCTCGAG. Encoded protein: CASSLATSGVLE. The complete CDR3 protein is CASSLATSGVLEQYF.